Shown below are 6 T cell receptor beta chains from a single sample sequenced in a study of patients and donors after allogeneic stem cell transplantation. TCRdb re-called the RT-PCR reads through MiXCR, storing one row per CDR3 protein. The sample lists about 150,000 distinct CDR3 sequences, approximately 35% occurring once. Sequenced material: blood, either unsorted or a sorted T cell fraction (not recorded which). The origin of the receptors is a human donor who was either an allogeneic HSCT recipient or a stem cell or donor lymphocyte infusion donor (not recorded which). It is not recorded whose cells these are; they may come from a transplant donor.

The chain uses TRBV12-3 or TRBV12-4 and TRBJ1-2; D unresolved. CDR3 length equals 13 residues. The V end was cut by 4 bases, the J end by 4 bases, with 10 bases between. Here the CDR3 reads CASSSQGFYGYTF. CDR3 bases: TGTGCCAGCAGTTCTCAAGGCTTCTATGGCTACACCTTC.

This chain links TRBV7-2 with TRBJ1-5; perhaps TRBD1 as D (6 bases). CDR1 SGHTA and CDR2 FQGNSA come from the germline V gene. This CDR3 comprises 15 residues. The V and J ends lost 3 bases and 0 bases respectively, with 9 bases between them. CDR3 protein: CASSLTTGSNQPQHF. CDR3 bases: TGTGCCAGCAGCTTGACGACAGGTAGCAATCAGCCCCAGCATTTT.

This clonotype came up a few times. The V gene is TRBV12-3 or TRBV12-4, the J gene TRBJ2-1; 10 bases agree with TRBD2. With V trimmed by 5 bases and J by 8 bases, 9 bases remained unmatched. This CDR3 region has 15 residues. CDR3 region: CASSRLSGGVDEQFF. In DNA, the CDR3 is TGTGCCAGCAGTCGCCTCAGCGGGGGGGTGGATGAGCAGTTCTTC.

V gene TRBV6-2 or TRBV6-3 combines with J gene TRBJ2-7; a possible D gene is TRBD1 (5 bases). CDR3 length: 13 residues. V gave up 0 bases and J gave up 5 bases, with 8 bases separating them. Per germline, CDR1 MNHEY and CDR2 SVGEGT. This chain's CDR3 is CASSYSRVHEQYV. CDR3 DNA: TGTGCCAGCAGTTACTCCAGGGTCCACGAGCAGTACGTC.

CDR3 loop: CASSLVPTGANYGYTF. The CDR3 nucleotides read TGTGCCAGCAGCTTAGTTCCCACAGGGGCTAACTATGGCTACACCTTC. The chain couples TRBV7-2 to TRBJ1-2, with TRBD1 identical over 7 bases. V lost 1 base to trimming and J lost 0 bases; unmatched junction nucleotides: 5. The CDR3 extends over 16 amino acids. CDR1 is SGHTA and CDR2 is FQGNSA in the germline V gene.

This sequence joins TRBV10-3 and TRBJ1-5; TRBD1 might be the D (5 bases). The CDR3 has 13 residues. V lost 8 bases, J lost 3 bases, and 11 bases lay in between. CDR1 is ENHRY, CDR2 SYGVKD, per germline. CDR3 bases: TGTGCCATCCCGCGGGGGAACAATCAGCCCCAGCATTTT. It is translated as CAIPRGNNQPQHF.